The TCR beta chain under discussion was sequenced for a study of PD-1 blockade in classical Hodgkin lymphoma. A remark on this clone: Antigen unknown.

Findings of the study overall: Patients with an early start, nivolumab under 1 year after ASCT, were excluded. Newly diagnosed patients had diversity similar to the baseline diversity of complete responders. Prior therapy or disease activity may underlie the repertoire differences, whose causes remain undefined.

The germline CDR1 and CDR2 sequences are SGHTA and FQGNSA. The V gene lost 4 bases and the J gene lost 9 bases, with 13 bases spanning the gap. The CDR3 has 13 residues. Each and every patient relapsed after autologous stem cell transplantation, and patients got differing brentuximab vedotin exposure. Sequenced by immunoSEQ multiplex PCR; TCRdb stores in-frame clones only, minus some. Of some 25,000 clones listed, 67% were seen once; the top ten hold approximately 12%. This clonotype was obtained from a human donor with classical Hodgkin lymphoma. The sequenced sample was peripheral blood mononuclear cells (PBMCs), obtained before the second cycle of nivolumab. The chain is built from TRBV7-2 and TRBJ1-5; TRBD1 is a possible D gene (5 bases). The CDR3 coding sequence is TGTGCCAGCAGCTACCGGGACGGACTGCCCCAGCATTTT. Translated: CASSYRDGLPQHF.